The 2 T cell receptor beta chains below all came from one sample that was sequenced in a study of T cell clonality in common variable immunodeficiency. Assay used: immunoSEQ multiplex PCR; TCRdb lists only in-frame clones, some missing. Singletons are absent from the sample, which has about 35,000 clones. The source material was peripheral blood mononuclear cells. The receptors were sampled from a person between 18 and 75 years old in good health.

Many counts were recorded for this clone. The read terminates 3 residues ahead of where the CDR3 ends, so the germline J gene completes it. The genes are TRBV18 and TRBJ2-7; unclear D gene. V lost 3 bases and J 4 bases, leaving 4 bases between the germline ends. Per germline, CDR1 KGHSH and CDR2 LQKENI. The CDR3 is 11 amino acids. The CDR3 sequence is CASSPLYEQYF. CDR3 DNA (partial): TGTGCCAGCTCACCCCTTTACGAG.

This clone was found many times. Read data end 3 residues before the CDR3 end; the end is taken from the germline J gene. The chain combines TRBV2 with TRBJ2-7; the D gene could be TRBD1 or TRBD2 (5 bases each). This CDR3 has 14 amino acids. Germline V gene sequence: CDR1 SNHLY, CDR2 FYNNEI. V dropped 9 bases and J dropped 0 bases, with 15 bases sitting between them. CDR3 protein: CASQRGESSYEQYF. CDR3 bases read: TGTGCCAGTCAAAGAGGGGAGAGCTCCTACGAG.